The 28 T cell receptor beta chains presented below share a single source sample, sequenced in a study of blood T cell repertoires in COVID-19. Profiled with immunoSEQ multiplex PCR; TCRdb holds only in-frame clones, not every one. The table shows approximately 380,000 clones, with around 85% occurring only once. The sequenced sample was peripheral blood. The receptors here all came from a young woman with acute or convalescent COVID-19.

The chain is built from TRBV6-1 and TRBJ1-6, with D possibly TRBD1 on 6 matching bases. The CDR3 is made up of 15 amino acids. Germline V CDR1 and CDR2: MNHNS, SASEGT. V dropped 2 bases and J dropped 9 bases, with 14 bases sitting between them. CDR3 in DNA: TGTGCCAGCAGTGAATGGGGCAGGGGCGGTTCACCCCTCCACTTT. Its protein is CASSEWGRGGSPLHF.

The rearrangement joins TRBV18 to TRBJ1-2; the D is unclear. There are 12 residues in the CDR3. CDR1 KGHSH and CDR2 LQKENI come from the germline V gene. V was trimmed by 2 bases and J by 5 bases, leaving 6 bases between them. The CDR3 DNA reads as TGTGCCAGCTCACCAATATCTTATGGCTACACCTTC. As protein: CASSPISYGYTF. Supplemented by reference TRBV18 and TRBJ1-2, the full variable domain reads NAGVMQNPRHLVRRRGQEARLRCSPMKGHSHVYWYRQLPEEGLKFMVYLQKENIIDESGMPKERFSAEFPKEGPSILRIQQVVRGDSAAYFCASSPISYGYTFGSGTRLTVV.

The chain joins TRBV24-1 to TRBJ2-2; 9 bases are a match to TRBD2. The V and J ends lost 5 bases and 1 base, in that order; junction bases with no gene match: 7. CDR3 length: 17 residues. CDR1 and CDR2 from the germline V gene are KGHDR and SFDVKD. The CDR3 loop reads CATSGPGLAKNTGELFF. CDR3 coding DNA: TGTGCCACCAGTGGCCCAGGACTAGCGAAGAACACCGGGGAGCTGTTTTTT.

The chain couples TRBV11-2 to TRBJ1-5; D is ambiguous. V lost 1 base and J 8 bases, leaving 9 bases between the germline ends. The CDR3 spans 13 residues. From germline, CDR1 is SGHAT and CDR2 FQNNGV. DNA of the CDR3: TGTGCCAGCAGCTTAGGACACCGAAAGCCCCAGCATTTT. Its protein is CASSLGHRKPQHF. The entire variable domain, with the rest obtained from reference TRBV11-2 and TRBJ1-5, is as follows: EAGVAQSPRYKIIEKRQSVAFWCNPISGHATLYWYQQILGQGPKLLIQFQNNGVVDDSQLPKDRFSAERLKGVDSTLKIQPAKLEDSAVYLCASSLGHRKPQHFGDGTRLSIL.

The V gene is TRBV2, the J gene TRBJ1-3; D ambiguous. Trimming took off 2 bases at V and 0 bases at J, with 11 bases between the two ends. CDR1 SNHLY and CDR2 FYNNEI come from the germline V gene. The CDR3 has 16 amino acids. CDR3 region: CASSENPRSSGNTIYF. The DNA of the CDR3 is TGTGCCAGCAGTGAAAACCCAAGGAGCTCTGGAAACACCATATATTTT.

This clone was seen a few times. This CDR3 is CATSREGSTEAFF. As DNA, the CDR3 is TGTGCCACCAGCAGAGAAGGGAGCACTGAAGCTTTCTTT. The chain links TRBV15 to TRBJ1-1; D unresolved. The CDR3 extends over 13 amino acids. Germline loops: CDR1 LNHNV, CDR2 YYDKDF (reference sequence). Trimming left V 0 bases short and J 4 bases short, with 6 bases between.

This clone has only one observation. The CDR3 sequence is CASSQAYVRTEAFF. The CDR3 DNA reads as TGTGCCAGCAGCCAAGCCTATGTTCGGACTGAAGCTTTCTTT. The chain carries TRBV5-4 and TRBJ1-1, with no clear D. V was shortened by 4 bases and J by 5 bases, with 15 bases between the two germline ends. Germline CDR1 and CDR2: SGHNT and YYREEE (reference sequence). The CDR3 has 14 residues.

This clone occurred a few times. The V call is TRBV10-2, the J call TRBJ2-2; D perhaps matches TRBD1 (6 bases). CDR1 is WSHSY, CDR2 SAAADI, per germline. The CDR3 extends over 15 amino acids. V gave up 2 bases and J gave up 0 bases, with 7 bases separating them. The CDR3 region has the DNA TGCGCCAGCAGTGAGACAGGGTCGAACACCGGGGAGCTGTTTTTT. Its protein product is CASSETGSNTGELFF.

V is TRBV19 and J is TRBJ1-1; tentatively, D is TRBD1 (5 bases). The CDR3 contains 16 residues. The germline V gene encodes CDR1 LNHDA and CDR2 SQIVND (reference sequence). Trimming took off 4 bases at V and 1 base at J, with 16 bases between the two ends. CDR3 sequence: CASSTLIRGRNTEAFF. CDR3 DNA: TGTGCCAGTAGTACGCTTATTAGGGGCCGGAACACTGAAGCTTTCTTT.

The rearrangement joins TRBV11-2 to TRBJ1-4, with a weak D call TRBD1 (6 bases). Trimming shortened V by 3 bases and J by 4 bases, and 12 bases separated the two germline ends. CDR1 SGHAT and CDR2 FQNNGV come from the germline V gene. The length of the CDR3 is 15 residues. The CDR3 region has the DNA TGTGCCAGCAGCTTGAGGGCAGGGGTTAATGAAAAACTGTTTTTT. It is translated as CASSLRAGVNEKLFF.

The chain combines TRBV19 with TRBJ1-5; D is perhaps TRBD1 (5 bases). The CDR3 is 14 amino acids. V gave up 6 bases and J gave up 7 bases, with 16 bases separating them. In germline, CDR1 is LNHDA, CDR2 SQIVND (reference sequence). The CDR3: CASRDRQLGQPQHF. CDR3 DNA sequence: TGTGCCAGTAGGGATCGACAGTTGGGCCAGCCCCAGCATTTT. Complete variable domain (other parts from reference TRBV19 and TRBJ1-5): DGGITQSPKYLFRKEGQNVTLSCEQNLNHDAMYWYRQDPGQGLRLIYYSQIVNDFQKGDIAEGYSVSREKKESFPLTVTSAQKNPTAFYLCASRDRQLGQPQHFGDGTRLSIL.

This clone occurred a few times. V usage is TRBV6-1 and J usage is TRBJ2-1; 10 positions agree with TRBD2. Losses at the gene ends were 0 bases for V and 0 bases for J; bases not matched to a gene: 14. Germline lookup yields CDR1 MNHNS and CDR2 SASEGT. The CDR3 is made up of 21 amino acids. CDR3 nucleotide sequence: TGTGCCAGCAGTGAAGCGCTCGTCCTAGCGGGGGCCTCGAGCTCCTACAATGAGCAGTTCTTC. The encoded protein is CASSEALVLAGASSSYNEQFF.

This clone was seen more than once but under ten times. The CDR3 DNA reads TGTGCCAGCAGTTTATCACCAGGGGGCTTTCAGCCCCAGCATTTT. It is translated as CASSLSPGGFQPQHF. The chain employs TRBV27 and TRBJ1-5; 8 bases are shared with TRBD1. CDR1 MNHEY and CDR2 SMNVEV come from the germline V gene (reference sequence). J lost 6 bases, V lost 0 bases, and 4 bases had no gene match. CDR3 length: 15 residues.

The chain employs TRBV12-3 or TRBV12-4 and TRBJ1-5, with D unresolved. The CDR3 is made up of 13 amino acids. V was pared by 6 bases and J by 6 bases, with 12 bases between. The CDR3 spells CASSPGGSQPQHF. The DNA for the CDR3 is TGTGCCAGCAGCCCGGGCGGGAGTCAGCCCCAGCATTTT.

The chain links TRBV9 to TRBJ1-2; 9 bases are shared with TRBD1. Losses at the gene ends were 3 bases for V and 8 bases for J; bases not matched to a gene: 5. Germline assignment: CDR1 SGDLS and CDR2 YYNGEE. The CDR3 spans 13 residues. CDR3 loop: CASSEGQGFGYTF. In DNA, the CDR3 is TGTGCCAGCAGCGAGGGACAGGGCTTCGGCTACACCTTC.

The chain recombines TRBV27 with TRBJ1-1; tentatively, D is TRBD1 (6 bases). Germline values: CDR1 MNHEY, CDR2 SMNVEV (reference sequence). Deletions cut 8 bases from V and 5 bases from J, with 24 bases between. The CDR3 covers 16 residues. Here the CDR3 DNA reads TGTGCCAGCCGAACGGTTGCAGGCGGGGGGGCGACTGAAGCTTTCTTT. This encodes CASRTVAGGGATEAFF.

The rearrangement joins TRBV12-5 to TRBJ2-1; tentatively, D is TRBD1 (6 bases). Trimming cost V 0 bases and J 5 bases, with 29 bases left between them. This CDR3 region has 21 residues. Germline V gives CDR1 LGHNT, CDR2 FRNRAP. The CDR3 loop reads CASGLVLNPRLLGGHDNEQFF. As DNA, the CDR3 is TGTGCTAGTGGTTTGGTACTAAACCCTCGACTCCTTGGGGGACATGACAATGAGCAGTTCTTC.

The chain carries TRBV7-9 and TRBJ1-5; tentatively, D is TRBD1 (6 bases). Trimming pared 5 bases from V and 7 bases from J, leaving 12 bases between. There are 13 residues in the CDR3. The germline CDR1 and CDR2 sequences are SEHNR and FQNEAQ (reference sequence). As DNA, the CDR3 is TGTGCCAGCAGCGCGCAGGGGACCCAGCCCCAGCATTTT. This sequence encodes CASSAQGTQPQHF.

This rearrangement joins TRBV16 to TRBJ1-5; D unclear. Trimming took 3 bases from V and 1 from J, leaving 7 bases between them. The CDR3 is 14 residues long. From germline, CDR1 is KGHSY and CDR2 FQNENV. CDR3 nucleotide sequence: TGTGCCAGCAGCCACGGCGGGAGCAATCAGCCCCAGCATTTT. Residues: CASSHGGSNQPQHF. Variable domain in full (rest from reference TRBV16 and TRBJ1-5): GEEVAQTPKHLVRGEGQKAKLYCAPIKGHSYVFWYQQVLKNEFKFLISFQNENVFDETGMPKERFSAKCLPNSPCSLEIQATKLEDSAVYFCASSHGGSNQPQHFGDGTRLSIL.

This chain links TRBV5-4 with TRBJ2-3, with D perhaps TRBD2 (6 bases). V shed 0 bases and J shed 1 base, with 15 bases lying between them. The CDR3 loop spans 17 amino acids. Germline CDR1 and CDR2: SGHNT and YYREEE (reference sequence). The CDR3 DNA reads as TGTGCCAGCAGCTTGGATGCGGCTAGCGCCGGCACAGATACGCAGTATTTT. It is translated as CASSLDAASAGTDTQYF.

This chain connects TRBV7-9 to TRBJ1-1; D unresolved. The CDR3 loop spans 13 amino acids. V shed 1 base and J shed 7 bases, with 10 bases lying between them. Germline CDR1 reads SEHNR; CDR2 reads FQNEAQ (reference sequence). The CDR3 nucleotides are TGTGCCAGCAGCTTAGGGTGGGGAGGTGAAGCTTTCTTT. Its translation: CASSLGWGGEAFF.

The rearrangement links TRBV5-1 to TRBJ1-1; maybe TRBD1 (5 bases). Germline V gene data show CDR1 as SGHRS and CDR2 as YFSETQ. Trimming took off 4 bases at V and 5 bases at J, with 18 bases between the two ends. The CDR3 is made up of 15 amino acids. The CDR3, as DNA: TGCGCCAGCAGCCAGCTTGCGGGGCCGGGGACTGAAGCTTTCTTT. Its translation: CASSQLAGPGTEAFF.

CDR3: CASNPLTGEQYF. CDR3 nucleotide sequence: TGTGCCAGCAATCCCCTAACTGGCGAGCAGTACTTC. This chain links TRBV2 with TRBJ2-7; no reliable D call. The CDR3 extends over 12 amino acids. The germline gives CDR1 SNHLY, CDR2 FYNNEI. V lost 7 bases to trimming and J lost 6 bases, with 13 bases between them.

This chain joins TRBV28 and TRBJ1-1; TRBD1 is a possible D gene (6 bases). V shed 7 bases and J shed 1 base, with 13 bases lying between them. The CDR3 runs to 14 residues. Germline assignment: CDR1 MDHEN and CDR2 SYDVKM. The CDR3 DNA follows: TGTGCCAGCACCGGGACACCAGGGAACACTGAAGCTTTCTTT. It is translated as CASTGTPGNTEAFF.

This clone is a singleton in its sample. The chain uses TRBV9 and TRBJ2-4; the match to TRBD2 covers 7 bases. The CDR3 covers 15 residues. Germline values: CDR1 SGDLS, CDR2 YYNGEE. V lost 4 bases to trimming and J lost 5 bases; unmatched junction nucleotides: 9. The CDR3 bases are TGTGCCAGCAGCTACCTGGGGGGGACTGAAAACATTCAGTACTTC. Translated, it gives CASSYLGGTENIQYF. Together with reference TRBV9 and TRBJ2-4, the CDR3 gives the full variable domain: DSGVTQTPKHLITATGQRVTLRCSPRSGDLSVYWYQQSLDQGLQFLIQYYNGEERAKGNILERFSAQQFPDLHSELNLSSLELGDSALYFCASSYLGGTENIQYFGAGTRLSVL.

This clone showed up just once. This chain joins TRBV14 and TRBJ2-2; TRBD1 aligns across 9 bases. Germline values: CDR1 SGHDN, CDR2 FVKESK. With 2 bases clipped from V and 0 bases from J, the junction kept 16 bases outside the gene matches. There are 21 residues in the CDR3. The CDR3 is CASSQLTWGGQGISNTGELFF. CDR3 nucleotides: TGTGCCAGCAGCCAACTGACGTGGGGGGGACAGGGAATCTCGAACACCGGGGAGCTGTTTTTT.

The V and J genes are TRBV7-8 and TRBJ2-7; a weak D match, TRBD2 (6 bases). V was shortened by 6 bases and J by 7 bases, with 16 bases between the two germline ends. CDR3 size: 13 residues. Germline lookup yields CDR1 SGHVS and CDR2 FQNEAQ. CDR3 coding DNA: TGTGCCAGCAGTCCCGATAGCGGTTGGGAGCAGTACTTC. It encodes CASSPDSGWEQYF.

This chain joins TRBV7-6 and TRBJ1-3; 11 bases agree with TRBD1. This CDR3 comprises 17 residues. With 3 bases clipped from V and 4 bases from J, the junction kept 8 bases outside the gene matches. The V gene's germline CDR1 is SGHVS and CDR2 FNYEAQ. The CDR3 is CASSLTGQGAKGNTIYF. The CDR3 nucleotides are TGTGCCAGCAGCTTGACCGGACAGGGGGCGAAGGGAAACACCATATATTTT. Variable domain in full (rest from reference TRBV7-6 and TRBJ1-3): GAGVSQSPRYKVTKRGQDVALRCDPISGHVSLYWYRQALGQGPEFLTYFNYEAQQDKSGLPNDRFSAERPEGSISTLTIQRTEQRDSAMYRCASSLTGQGAKGNTIYFGEGSWLTVV.